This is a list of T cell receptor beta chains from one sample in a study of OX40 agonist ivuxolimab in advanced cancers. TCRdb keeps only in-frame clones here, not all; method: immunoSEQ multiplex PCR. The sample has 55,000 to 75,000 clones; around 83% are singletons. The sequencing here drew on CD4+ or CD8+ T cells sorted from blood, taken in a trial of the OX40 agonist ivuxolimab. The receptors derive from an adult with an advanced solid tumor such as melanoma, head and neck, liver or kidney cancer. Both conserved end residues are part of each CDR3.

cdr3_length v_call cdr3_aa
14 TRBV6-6 CASAPRASTGELFF
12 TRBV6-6 CASSRDRGTAFF
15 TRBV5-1 CASRLLAGENYEQYF
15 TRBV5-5 CASSLARGPNTEAFF
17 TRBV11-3 CASSRPLGGGNTGELFF
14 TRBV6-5 CASSRTASNEKLFF
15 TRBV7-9 CASSSTKHATDTQYF
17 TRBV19 CASSRFGRTASNQPQHF
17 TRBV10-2 CASSEGWAGTFQETQYF
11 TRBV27 CASRLGFEAFF
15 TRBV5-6 CASSLQDRPHTEAFF
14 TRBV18 CASLLGGPGDTQYF
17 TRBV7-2 CASSLAPSTGIRQPQHF
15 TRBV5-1 CASAPMPGDSYEQYF
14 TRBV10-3 CAINNRGATYEQYF
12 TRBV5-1 CASSYEADTQYF
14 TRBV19 CASRAFHTTDTQYF
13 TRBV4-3 CASSQWTGYEQYF
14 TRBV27 CASSFGQGLEKLFF
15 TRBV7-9 CASSTIGGSNTEAFF
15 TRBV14 CASSQQGSRRHEQYF
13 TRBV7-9 CASTPEGTSPLHF
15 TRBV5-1 CASSGGQGYGGELFF
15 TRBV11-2 CASSLNRGVYYEQYF
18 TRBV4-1 CASSQEGLAGGFQETQYF
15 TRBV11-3 CASTVLDYDSYEQYF
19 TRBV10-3 CAISATRRLAGDNTDTQYF
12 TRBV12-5 CASGSLIGELFF
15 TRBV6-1 CASRTGGAGTGELFF
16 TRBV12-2 CASRETGARLGYGYTF
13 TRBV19 CASNGGQYNEQFF